A single sample is the source of the 21 T cell receptor beta chains below, sequenced in a study of spatial heterogeneity in lung cancer. Stated time point: sample taken at primary tumor resection. Each CDR3 protein gets one entry after TCRdb re-called the 5' RACE reads with MiXCR. The data contain more than 9,000 distinct CDR3 sequences, less than 7.5% of them singletons. The antigens for these receptors are not known. General study results and limits: The number of expanded tumor alpha and beta chains correlated with mutation number.

Source: lung tumor tissue, taken at surgery. The receptors were sampled from a male donor with early-stage non-small cell lung cancer.

This clonotype was observed many times. Since the library was made to target alpha chains, this beta chain is a stray read and its abundance is not meaningful. The V and J genes are TRBV2 and TRBJ2-7; 9 nucleotides match TRBD1. Trimming cost V 10 bases and J 3 bases; bases outside gene matches: 7. Germline V CDR1 and CDR2: SNHLY, FYNNEI. The CDR3 covers 13 residues. CDR3 DNA: TGTGCCATTCCGGGACAGGGAAACTACGAGCAGTACTTC. Protein product: CAIPGQGNYEQYF.

This clonotype is medium-sized within its sample. This beta chain is a stray read from a library made for alpha chains; its abundance is not meaningful. J is TRBJ2-7 and V is TRBV5-1, with D possibly TRBD2 on 6 matching bases. This CDR3 is built from 14 residues. Germline values: CDR1 SGHRS, CDR2 YFSETQ. Trimming stripped 4 bases from V and 4 bases from J, with 15 bases between. The CDR3 nucleotides read TGCGCCAGCAGCCTCACGGAGGGTCTGTACGAGCAGTACTTC. It encodes CASSLTEGLYEQYF.

This clonotype was detected ten times or more. As an off-target read in a library built for alpha chains, this beta chain has a frequency of little significance. The V and J genes are TRBV2 and TRBJ2-7; 8 bases fit TRBD1. CDR1 SNHLY and CDR2 FYNNEI come from the germline V gene. The CDR3 contains 15 residues. V shed 5 bases, J shed 3 bases, and the junction held 9 bases outside the gene matches. The CDR3 bases are TGTGCCAGCAGTCTTGGGACAGGATTTAACTACGAGCAGTACTTC. This encodes CASSLGTGFNYEQYF.

Sample share makes this clonotype medium-sized (0.01 to 0.1%). With the library built for alpha chains, this beta chain is off target and its frequency is not meaningful. The chain recombines TRBV12-3 or TRBV12-4 with TRBJ1-1; unclear D gene. The CDR3 is 13 residues long. Trimming cost V 6 bases and J 3 bases, with 11 bases left between them. The chain's CDR3 is CASRRTAYTEAFF. The CDR3, as DNA: TGTGCCAGCAGGCGGACGGCTTACACTGAAGCTTTCTTT.

Only a few counts were recorded for this clonotype. This beta chain is a stray sequence in a library constructed for alpha chains; its clone size is not meaningful. The rearrangement uses TRBV11-2 and TRBJ2-2; TRBD1 agrees at 7 bases. CDR1 SGHAT and CDR2 FQNNGV come from the germline V gene. The CDR3 runs to 16 residues. The J segment lost 1 base and the V segment lost 4 bases, leaving 6 bases of the junction unmatched. CDR3 residues: CASSSRDSRNTGELFF. The CDR3 DNA follows: TGTGCCAGCAGCTCCCGGGACAGCCGGAACACCGGGGAGCTGTTTTTT.

This clonotype is termed medium-sized. The library was prepared for alpha chains; this beta chain is a stray read, so its frequency means little. The chain links TRBV10-3 to TRBJ2-1; D call uncertain. Germline loops: CDR1 ENHRY, CDR2 SYGVKD. The CDR3 extends over 12 amino acids. V was clipped by 3 bases and J by 7 bases, with 7 bases between them. CDR3 DNA: TGTGCCATCAGTGACAATACGAATGAGCAGTTCTTC. Protein: CAISDNTNEQFF.

The sample holds many counts of this clonotype. Because this beta chain is a stray read in a library intended to capture alpha chains, its abundance should not be given much weight. The chain couples TRBV5-1 to TRBJ1-6; D remains ambiguous. CDR3 size: 13 residues. From germline, CDR1 is SGHRS and CDR2 YFSETQ. Between the trimmed V and J ends, which lost 0 bases and 8 bases, there was a span of 6 bases. Here the CDR3 reads CASSLGADSPLHF. The CDR3 nucleotides are TGCGCCAGCAGCTTGGGGGCGGATTCACCCCTCCACTTT.

This clonotype was detected ten times or more. Being off target in a library aimed at alpha chains, this beta chain has a size of little meaning. V and J are TRBV3-1 and TRBJ1-1; weak D call: TRBD1 (5 bases). CDR1 is LGHDT and CDR2 is YNNKEL in the germline V gene (reference sequence). The CDR3 has 14 amino acids. Deletions cut 8 bases from V and 5 bases from J, with 18 bases between. CDR3 sequence: CASGDIVEGTEAFF. For the CDR3, the DNA is TGTGCCAGCGGTGATATCGTGGAGGGGACTGAAGCTTTCTTT. Filled out from reference TRBV3-1 and TRBJ1-1, the complete variable domain reads DTAVSQTPKYLVTQMGNDKSIKCEQNLGHDTMYWYKQDSKKFLKIMFSYNNKELIINETVPNRFSPKSPDKAHLNLHINSLELGDSAVYFCASGDIVEGTEAFFGQGTRLTVV.

This clonotype showed up many times. Found in a library prepared for alpha chains, this beta chain is an off-target read, and its abundance has little meaning. The V and J genes are TRBV29-1 and TRBJ2-3; D is unclear. Germline V lookup: CDR1 SQVTM, CDR2 ANQGSEA. Between the trimmed V and J ends, which lost 7 bases and 4 bases, there was a span of 9 bases. The CDR3 totals 11 residues. The CDR3 DNA sequence: TGCAGCGCCTCACAGTCAGATACGCAGTATTTT. It translates to CSASQSDTQYF.

This clonotype was recorded many times. The size of this beta chain means little, since it is a stray read in a library made for alpha chains. The chain links TRBV28 to TRBJ1-2; a weak D match, TRBD1 (6 bases). The CDR3 has 13 residues. Trimming stripped 8 bases from V and 4 bases from J, with 14 bases between. CDR1 is MDHEN, CDR2 SYDVKM, per germline. The CDR3 region is CASALGTSYGYTF. CDR3 DNA: TGTGCCAGCGCCCTCGGGACATCCTATGGCTACACCTTC.

Concerning this clonotype: For a library built for alpha chains, this beta chain is a stray read; little rests on its size. The chain is built from TRBV12-3 or TRBV12-4 and TRBJ2-3; TRBD2 matches at 9 bases. The CDR3 sequence is 14 residues long. V lost 8 bases to trimming and J lost 4 bases; unmatched junction nucleotides: 7. CDR3 sequence: CASLMTSGSDTQYF. CDR3 DNA: TGTGCCAGCTTGATGACTAGCGGTTCAGATACGCAGTATTTT.

This clonotype was observed at least ten times. In a library made to pick up alpha chains, this beta chain is a stray read with a size that means little. This chain joins TRBV27 and TRBJ2-1; the D gene is possibly TRBD1 (5 bases). V gave up 5 bases and J gave up 7 bases, with 15 bases separating them. This CDR3 spans 14 amino acids. Per germline, CDR1 MNHEY and CDR2 SMNVEV (reference sequence). For the CDR3, the DNA is TGTGCCAGCAGTCTCAACAGGAATAGTAATGAGCAGTTCTTC. It encodes CASSLNRNSNEQFF.

Ten or more counts support this clonotype. This beta chain is a stray sequence in a library constructed for alpha chains; its clone size is not meaningful. The chain links TRBV5-6 to TRBJ1-2; D gene uncertain. In germline, CDR1 is SGHDT, CDR2 YYEEEE. CDR3 length: 12 amino acids. The germline V and J ends were trimmed by 4 bases and 8 bases, with 12 bases remaining between them. DNA of the CDR3: TGTGCCAGCAGCGGACCGTTCAGGGGCTACACCTTC. Translation: CASSGPFRGYTF.

In its sample, this clonotype was seen many times. This beta chain lies outside the target of a library built for alpha chains; its clone size means little. The chain carries TRBV5-1 and TRBJ2-5; TRBD1 might be the D (5 bases). CDR3 length: 14 residues. Trimming removed 1 base at V and 1 base at J, with 8 bases between. CDR1 is SGHRS and CDR2 is YFSETQ in the germline V gene. The CDR3 here is CASSLQGAQETQYF. CDR3 bases: TGCGCCAGCAGCTTGCAGGGCGCCCAAGAGACCCAGTACTTC.

This clonotype was seen at least ten times. With the library built for alpha chains, this beta chain is off target and its frequency is not meaningful. The chain carries TRBV20-1 and TRBJ1-5; no firm D call. The CDR3 is 15 residues long. Germline V gives CDR1 DFQATT, CDR2 SNEGSKA (reference sequence). V shed 0 bases and J shed 2 bases, with 11 bases lying between them. CDR3 residues: CSARDTNYRNQPQHF. The CDR3 DNA reads TGCAGTGCTAGAGACACCAATTATCGCAATCAGCCCCAGCATTTT.

This clonotype was seen at least ten times. This beta chain was picked up by a library intended for alpha chains and is off target, so its count carries little meaning. This chain connects TRBV28 to TRBJ1-4; a possible D gene is TRBD1 (5 bases). Germline loops: CDR1 MDHEN, CDR2 SYDVKM. The CDR3 runs 14 residues. Trimming took off 8 bases at V and 3 bases at J, with 13 bases between the two ends. CDR3 nucleotides: TGTGCCAGCTTAACCAGACAGCCTAATGAAAAACTGTTTTTT. Residues: CASLTRQPNEKLFF.

This clonotype was counted many times. In a library made to pick up alpha chains, this beta chain is a stray read with a size that means little. The chain has TRBV27 and TRBJ2-7; 9 bases are shared with TRBD2. The CDR3 contains 15 residues. Unmatched junction bases numbered 5, after V lost 2 bases and J lost 3 bases. Per the germline V gene, CDR1 is MNHEY and CDR2 is SMNVEV (reference sequence). The CDR3 sequence: CASSLIGTSIYEQYF. Here the CDR3 DNA reads TGTGCCAGCAGTTTAATTGGGACTAGCATCTACGAGCAGTACTTC.

This clonotype came up many times. This beta chain was picked up by a library intended for alpha chains and is off target, so its count carries little meaning. The rearrangement links TRBV20-1 to TRBJ2-5, with 12 nucleotides matching TRBD2. V trimming: 6 bases; J trimming: 2 bases; junction bases outside the gene matches: 7. This CDR3 is built from 15 residues. The V gene's germline CDR1 is DFQATT and CDR2 SNEGSKA (reference sequence). The CDR3 region is CSAHLAGGFQETQYF. The DNA for the CDR3 is TGCAGTGCCCACCTAGCGGGAGGGTTTCAAGAGACCCAGTACTTC.

Ten or more counts support this clonotype. Because this beta chain is a stray read in a library intended to capture alpha chains, its abundance should not be given much weight. The rearrangement joins TRBV20-1 to TRBJ1-5, with 9 nucleotides matching TRBD1. This CDR3 comprises 15 residues. Germline CDR1 reads DFQATT; CDR2 reads SNEGSKA (reference sequence). V dropped 3 bases and J dropped 4; count of bases not matched to a gene: 7. The CDR3 here is CSARITGGANQPQHF. The CDR3, as DNA: TGCAGTGCTAGGATTACAGGGGGCGCGAATCAGCCCCAGCATTTT.

In regard to this clonotype: This beta chain lies outside the target of a library built for alpha chains; its clone size means little. V usage is TRBV15 and J usage is TRBJ1-1; 7 bases align to TRBD1. The CDR3 runs to 13 residues. The ends lost 11 bases at V and 2 bases at J; junction bases unmatched: 8. Germline CDR1 reads LNHNV; CDR2 reads YYDKDF (reference sequence). The CDR3 region has the DNA TGTGCCTCCCAGGGGGGCCCAAACACTGAAGCTTTCTTT. It encodes CASQGGPNTEAFF.

This clonotype was recorded at least ten times. Being off target in a library aimed at alpha chains, this beta chain has a size of little meaning. This chain uses TRBV7-2 with TRBJ1-1; D gene uncertain. Germline V gives CDR1 SGHTA, CDR2 FQGNSA. This CDR3 is 13 amino acids long. Trimming stripped 5 bases from V and 8 bases from J, with 15 bases between. The CDR3 coding sequence is TGTGCCAGCAGCCCGAGCTGGGAGAGGGAAGCTTTCTTT. Its protein is CASSPSWEREAFF.